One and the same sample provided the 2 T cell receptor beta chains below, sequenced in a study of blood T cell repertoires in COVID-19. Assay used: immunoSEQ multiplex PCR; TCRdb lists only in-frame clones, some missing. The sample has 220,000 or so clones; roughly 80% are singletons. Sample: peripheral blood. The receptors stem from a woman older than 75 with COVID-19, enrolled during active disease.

The CDR3, as DNA: TGTGCCAGCAGCTCCGGACTAGCGGGGTTCGAGCAGTACTTC. Protein: CASSSGLAGFEQYF. The V gene is TRBV7-8, the J gene TRBJ2-7; 12 bases are shared with TRBD2. Per the germline V gene, CDR1 is SGHVS and CDR2 is FQNEAQ. This CDR3 contains 14 residues. The J segment lost 6 bases and the V segment lost 4 bases, leaving 4 bases of the junction unmatched.

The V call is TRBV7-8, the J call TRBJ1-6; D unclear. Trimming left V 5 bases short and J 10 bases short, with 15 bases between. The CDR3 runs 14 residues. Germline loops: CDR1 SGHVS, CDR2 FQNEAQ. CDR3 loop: CASSPGRGNSPLHF. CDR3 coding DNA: TGTGCCAGCAGCCCCGGACGAGGGAACTCACCCCTCCACTTT.